This TCR beta chain originates from a study of blood T cell repertoires in COVID-19. Measured with immunoSEQ multiplex PCR; TCRdb has only the in-frame clones, and not every one. The sample lists 250,000 to 350,000 clones, 88% occurring once. Germline CDR1 KGHSH, CDR2 LQKENI. The CDR3 is made up of 15 amino acids. V shed 3 bases, J shed 6 bases, and the junction held 8 bases outside the gene matches. Sequenced sample: PBMCs or T cells enriched from blood (not recorded which). This TCR was recovered from a woman aged 55-69 years in a cohort exposed to, infected with or recovered from COVID-19 (not recorded which). The chain uses TRBV18 and TRBJ2-4; 7 bases align to TRBD1. Written as DNA, the CDR3 is TGTGCCAGCTCACCTCCCGGACAGGTATTAAACATTCAGTACTTC. Translated, it gives CASSPPGQVLNIQYF.